This T cell receptor beta chain was documented in a study of monozygotic twins with inflammatory bowel disease. In the case of this clonotype: The antigen remains undetermined.

This CDR3 has 11 residues. Germline V gene lookup returns CDR1 DFQATT and CDR2 SNEGSKA (reference sequence). No DNA is given; TCRdb re-called the 5' RACE reads and lists each CDR3 protein once. Its clone listing holds 300,000 to 450,000 distinct CDR3 sequences. Blood was drawn once per donor, and each sample measured 2 to 2.5 ml. The template was total RNA from whole blood, with no T cell sorting. Points from the study as a whole: The data offered no way to tell different T cell subtypes apart. No difference in repertoire similarity was seen between concordant and discordant twins, possibly because power was limited.

The rearrangement joins TRBV20-1 to TRBJ2-2; TCRdb returns TRBD2, unconfirmable since there is no DNA. This TCR came from a human donor with ulcerative colitis or Crohn's disease, or a healthy co-twin of an affected twin (not recorded which). The specimen sequenced was blood. The CDR3 region is CSAGGAGELFF.